The 3 T cell receptor beta chains presented below share a single source sample, sequenced in a study of shared clonotypes between healthy human individuals. The data were produced by immunoSEQ multiplex PCR, yet TCRdb's version contains in-frame clones alone and is incomplete. The data show over 2 million clones, 85% to 95% seen once. The sequenced sample was naive CD4+ T cells from PBMCs. The subset: CD45RA+ positively selected. These receptors originate from a man aged 18-30 years in good health. Some clones in this sample may be carry-over from other donors' samples.

The J gene is TRBJ2-5, the V gene TRBV4-3, with 8 positions matching TRBD2. This CDR3 has 13 residues. Germline assignment: CDR1 LGHNA and CDR2 YSLEER. V gave up 6 bases and J gave up 5 bases; unmatched junction bases: 5. The CDR3 region is CASSQRGGETQYF. CDR3 DNA: TGCGCCAGCAGTCAACGGGGGGGGGAGACCCAGTACTTC.

This clone was recorded only once. The CDR3 nucleotides read TGTGCCAGCAGTTGGACTAGCGACAGCTCCTACAATGAGCAGTTCTTC. Translating gives CASSWTSDSSYNEQFF. The genes are TRBV6-6 and TRBJ2-1, with 9 bases fitting TRBD2. The CDR3 is 16 residues long. The V gene end was trimmed by 4 bases and the J gene end by 0 bases; junction bases not matched to a gene: 4. CDR1 and CDR2 (germline): MNHNY, SVGAGI (reference sequence).

V is TRBV28 and J is TRBJ2-2; 11 bases map to TRBD1. V lost 6 bases, J lost 5 bases, and 5 bases stayed unmatched. The germline V gene encodes CDR1 MDHEN and CDR2 SYDVKM. This CDR3 comprises 15 residues. This chain's CDR3 is CASSGTGGYTGELFF. The CDR3 DNA sequence: TGTGCCAGCAGCGGGACAGGGGGTTATACCGGGGAGCTGTTTTTT.